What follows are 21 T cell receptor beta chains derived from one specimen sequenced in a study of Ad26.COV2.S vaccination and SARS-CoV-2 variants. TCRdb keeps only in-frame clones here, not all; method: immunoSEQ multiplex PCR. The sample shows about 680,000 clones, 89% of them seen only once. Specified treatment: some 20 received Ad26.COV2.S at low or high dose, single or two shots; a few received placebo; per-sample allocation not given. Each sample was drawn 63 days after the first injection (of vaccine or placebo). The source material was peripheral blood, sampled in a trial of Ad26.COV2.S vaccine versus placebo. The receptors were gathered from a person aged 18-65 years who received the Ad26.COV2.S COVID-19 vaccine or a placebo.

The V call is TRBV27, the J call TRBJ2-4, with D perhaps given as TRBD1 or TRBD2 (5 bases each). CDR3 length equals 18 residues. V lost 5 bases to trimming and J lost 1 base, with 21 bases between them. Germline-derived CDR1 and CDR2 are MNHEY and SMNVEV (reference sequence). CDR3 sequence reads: CASSPSRDGLGAKNIQYF. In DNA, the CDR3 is TGTGCCAGCAGTCCGTCCCGGGACGGTCTGGGGGCCAAAAACATTCAGTACTTC.

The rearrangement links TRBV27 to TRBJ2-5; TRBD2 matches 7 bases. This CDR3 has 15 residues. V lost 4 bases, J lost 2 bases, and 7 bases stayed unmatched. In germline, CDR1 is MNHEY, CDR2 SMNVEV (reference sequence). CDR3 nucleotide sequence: TGTGCCAGCAGTTCTACGGGGGGTTGGCAAGAGACCCAGTACTTC. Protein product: CASSSTGGWQETQYF.

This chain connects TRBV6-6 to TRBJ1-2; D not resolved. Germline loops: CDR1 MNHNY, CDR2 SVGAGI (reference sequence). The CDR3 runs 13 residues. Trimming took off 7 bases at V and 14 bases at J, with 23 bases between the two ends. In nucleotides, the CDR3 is TGTGCCAGCACCAAGGCCCTCGAGACGGGGAGAACCTTC. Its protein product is CASTKALETGRTF.

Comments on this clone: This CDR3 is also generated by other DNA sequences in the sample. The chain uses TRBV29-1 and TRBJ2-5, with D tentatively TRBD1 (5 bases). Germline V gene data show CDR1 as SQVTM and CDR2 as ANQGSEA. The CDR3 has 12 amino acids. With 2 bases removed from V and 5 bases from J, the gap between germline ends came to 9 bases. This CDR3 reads CSVETGRETQYF. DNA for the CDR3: TGCAGCGTTGAAACAGGAAGGGAGACCCAGTACTTC.

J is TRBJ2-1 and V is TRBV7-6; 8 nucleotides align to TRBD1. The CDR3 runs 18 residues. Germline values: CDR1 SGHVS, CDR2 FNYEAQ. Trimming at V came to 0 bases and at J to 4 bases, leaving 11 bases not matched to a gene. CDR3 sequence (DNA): TGTGCCAGCAGCTTAGCCATAGCAGGGGGCGCGGGGTACAATGAGCAGTTCTTC. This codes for CASSLAIAGGAGYNEQFF.

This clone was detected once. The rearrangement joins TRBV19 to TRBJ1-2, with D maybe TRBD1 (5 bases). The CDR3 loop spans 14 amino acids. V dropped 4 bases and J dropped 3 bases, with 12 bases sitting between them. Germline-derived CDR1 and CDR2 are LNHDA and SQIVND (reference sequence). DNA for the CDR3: TGTGCCAGTAGTAGAGGGGCTCGGCACTATGGCTACACCTTC. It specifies CASSRGARHYGYTF.

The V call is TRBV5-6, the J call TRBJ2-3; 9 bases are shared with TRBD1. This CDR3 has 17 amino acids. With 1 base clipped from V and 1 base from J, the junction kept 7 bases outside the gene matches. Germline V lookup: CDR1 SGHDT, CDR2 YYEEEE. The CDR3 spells CASSLSTGGLRTDTQYF. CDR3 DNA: TGTGCCAGCAGCTTGTCGACAGGGGGACTCCGCACAGATACGCAGTATTTT.

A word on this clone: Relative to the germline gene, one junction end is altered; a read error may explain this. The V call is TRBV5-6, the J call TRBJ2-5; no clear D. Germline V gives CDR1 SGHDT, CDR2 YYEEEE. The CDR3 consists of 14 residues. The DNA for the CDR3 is TGTGCCAGCAGCTTGGTTGGTAGAGTGCTCTTACACGACTTC. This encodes CASSLVGRVLLHDF.

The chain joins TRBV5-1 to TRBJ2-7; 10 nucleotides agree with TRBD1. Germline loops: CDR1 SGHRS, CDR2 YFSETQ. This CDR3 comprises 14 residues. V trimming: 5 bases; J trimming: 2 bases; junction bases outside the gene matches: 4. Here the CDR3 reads CASRSGTGAYEQYF. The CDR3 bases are TGCGCCAGCAGATCCGGGACAGGGGCCTACGAGCAGTACTTC. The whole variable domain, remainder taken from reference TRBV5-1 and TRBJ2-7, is KAGVTQTPRYLIKTRGQQVTLSCSPISGHRSVSWYQQTPGQGLQFLFEYFSETQRNKGNFPGRFSGRQFSNSRSEMNVSTLELGDSALYLCASRSGTGAYEQYFGPGTRLTVT.

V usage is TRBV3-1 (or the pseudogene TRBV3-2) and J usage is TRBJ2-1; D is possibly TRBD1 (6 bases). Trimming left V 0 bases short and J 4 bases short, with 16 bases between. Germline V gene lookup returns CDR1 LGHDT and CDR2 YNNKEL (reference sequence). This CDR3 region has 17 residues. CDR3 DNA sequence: TGTGCCAGCAGCCAAGATCCCTTCGGGACACCTTACAATGAGCAGTTCTTC. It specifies CASSQDPFGTPYNEQFF.

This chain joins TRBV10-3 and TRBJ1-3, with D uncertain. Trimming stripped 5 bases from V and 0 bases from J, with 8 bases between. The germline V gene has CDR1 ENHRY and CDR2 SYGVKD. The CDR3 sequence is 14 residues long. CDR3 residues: CAISPDSSGNTIYF. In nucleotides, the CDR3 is TGTGCCATCAGTCCCGATAGCTCTGGAAACACCATATATTTT.

CDR3 coding DNA: TGCAGCGTCCCGGGAACCGGGACAGGCCTTTACGAGCAGTACTTC. Its protein product is CSVPGTGTGLYEQYF. V gene TRBV29-1 combines with J gene TRBJ2-7; 8 bases map to TRBD1. J gave up 4 bases and V 6 bases, and 14 bases lay outside the gene matches. This CDR3 comprises 15 residues. CDR1 is SQVTM, CDR2 ANQGSEA, per germline.

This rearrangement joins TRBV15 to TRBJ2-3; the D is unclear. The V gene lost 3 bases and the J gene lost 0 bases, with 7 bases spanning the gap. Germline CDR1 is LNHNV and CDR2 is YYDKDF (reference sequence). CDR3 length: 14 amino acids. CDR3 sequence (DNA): TGTGCCACCAGCAGTGGACGCAGCACAGATACGCAGTATTTT. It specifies CATSSGRSTDTQYF.

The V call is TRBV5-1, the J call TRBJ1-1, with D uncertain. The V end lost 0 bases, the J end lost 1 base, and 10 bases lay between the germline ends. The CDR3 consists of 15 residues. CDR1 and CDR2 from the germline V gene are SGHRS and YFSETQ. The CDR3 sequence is CASSLELGRNTEAFF. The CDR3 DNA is TGCGCCAGCAGCTTGGAATTAGGGAGGAACACTGAAGCTTTCTTT.

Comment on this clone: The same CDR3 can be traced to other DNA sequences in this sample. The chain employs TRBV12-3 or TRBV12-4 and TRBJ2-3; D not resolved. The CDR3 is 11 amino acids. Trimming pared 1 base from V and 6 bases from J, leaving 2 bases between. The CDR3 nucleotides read TGTGCCAGCAGTTTAGGGGATACGCAGTATTTT. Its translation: CASSLGDTQYF.

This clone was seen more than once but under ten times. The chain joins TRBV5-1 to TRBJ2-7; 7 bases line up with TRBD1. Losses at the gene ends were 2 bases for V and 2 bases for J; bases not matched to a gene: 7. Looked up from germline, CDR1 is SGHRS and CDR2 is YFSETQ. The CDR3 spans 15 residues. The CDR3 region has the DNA TGCGCCAGCAGCTTAGGGGACAGAAACACCTACGAGCAGTACTTC. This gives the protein CASSLGDRNTYEQYF. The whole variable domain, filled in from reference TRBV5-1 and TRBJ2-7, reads KAGVTQTPRYLIKTRGQQVTLSCSPISGHRSVSWYQQTPGQGLQFLFEYFSETQRNKGNFPGRFSGRQFSNSRSEMNVSTLELGDSALYLCASSLGDRNTYEQYFGPGTRLTVT.

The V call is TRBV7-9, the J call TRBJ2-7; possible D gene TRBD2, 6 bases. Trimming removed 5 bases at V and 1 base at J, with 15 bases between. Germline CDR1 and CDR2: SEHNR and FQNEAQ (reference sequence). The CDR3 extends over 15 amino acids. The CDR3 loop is CASSQGLQSSYEQYF. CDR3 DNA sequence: TGTGCCAGCAGCCAGGGACTCCAATCTTCCTACGAGCAGTACTTC. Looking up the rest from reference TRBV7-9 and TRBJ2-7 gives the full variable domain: DTGVSQNPRHKITKRGQNVTFRCDPISEHNRLYWYRQTLGQGPEFLTYFQNEAQLEKSRLLSDRFSAERPKGSFSTLEIQRTEQGDSAMYLCASSQGLQSSYEQYFGPGTRLTVT.

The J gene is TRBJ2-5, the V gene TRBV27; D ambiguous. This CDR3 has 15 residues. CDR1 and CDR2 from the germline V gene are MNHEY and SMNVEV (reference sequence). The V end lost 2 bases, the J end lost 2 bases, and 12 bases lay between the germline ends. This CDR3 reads CASSLRPNTQETQYF. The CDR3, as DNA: TGTGCCAGCAGTTTACGGCCAAACACTCAAGAGACCCAGTACTTC.

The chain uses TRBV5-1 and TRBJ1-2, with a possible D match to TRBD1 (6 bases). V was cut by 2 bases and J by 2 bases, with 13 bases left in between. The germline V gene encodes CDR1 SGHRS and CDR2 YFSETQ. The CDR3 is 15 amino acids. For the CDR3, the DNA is TGCGCCAGCAGCTTCTACCCCGGGACAAACTATGGCTACACCTTC. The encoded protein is CASSFYPGTNYGYTF.

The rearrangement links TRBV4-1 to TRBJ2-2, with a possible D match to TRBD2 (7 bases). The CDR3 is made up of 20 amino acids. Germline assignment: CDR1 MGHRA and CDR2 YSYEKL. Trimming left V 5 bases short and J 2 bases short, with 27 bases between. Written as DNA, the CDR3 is TGCGCCAGCAGCACCCCAAGCGCGGGGGCCCCTAGTACTAACACCGGGGAGCTGTTTTTT. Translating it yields CASSTPSAGAPSTNTGELFF.

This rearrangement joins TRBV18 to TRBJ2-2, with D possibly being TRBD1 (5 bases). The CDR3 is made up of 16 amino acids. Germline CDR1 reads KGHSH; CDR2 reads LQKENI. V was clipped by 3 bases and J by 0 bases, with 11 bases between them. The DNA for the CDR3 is TGTGCCAGCTCACCGCGACAGTTTACGAACACCGGGGAGCTGTTTTTT. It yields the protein CASSPRQFTNTGELFF.